One and the same sample provided the 25 T cell receptor beta chains below, sequenced in a study of blood T cell repertoires in COVID-19. Sequencing was performed with immunoSEQ multiplex PCR; in TCRdb, only in-frame clones are kept and a portion is missing. The repertoire holds a few hundred thousand clones, with around nine tenths as singletons. The specimen was peripheral blood. These receptors all come from a woman in her 30s with COVID-19, enrolled during active disease.

The J gene is TRBJ2-1, the V gene TRBV11-2; 7 nucleotides match TRBD2. J gave up 2 bases and V 6 bases, and 10 bases lay outside the gene matches. Germline V gene data show CDR1 as SGHAT and CDR2 as FQNNGV. The CDR3 runs to 16 residues. CDR3 sequence: CASSTGGSGTYNEQFF. CDR3 bases: TGTGCCAGCAGTACGGGGGGTAGCGGAACCTACAATGAGCAGTTCTTC.

This clone has just a few counts. This sequence joins TRBV19 and TRBJ1-5, with 10 bases identical to TRBD1. The CDR3 is 16 residues long. The germline gives CDR1 LNHDA, CDR2 SQIVND (reference sequence). V lost 6 bases and J lost 2; bases outside the gene matches: 7. CDR3: CASRNWDRGGNQPQHF. CDR3 coding DNA: TGTGCCAGTAGGAATTGGGACAGGGGAGGCAATCAGCCCCAGCATTTT.

V and J are TRBV27 and TRBJ1-1, with D possibly matching TRBD1 (5 bases). With 2 bases removed from V and 0 bases from J, the gap between germline ends came to 10 bases. CDR1 is MNHEY, CDR2 SMNVEV, per germline (reference sequence). This CDR3 contains 15 residues. The CDR3 sequence is CASSLGAALNTEAFF. CDR3 nucleotides: TGTGCCAGCAGTTTAGGGGCAGCCCTGAACACTGAAGCTTTCTTT.

The V call is TRBV28, the J call TRBJ2-2; 9 bases fit TRBD1. CDR1 and CDR2 (germline): MDHEN, SYDVKM. V gave up 3 bases and J gave up 1 base; unmatched junction bases: 6. CDR3 length: 17 amino acids. The CDR3 sequence is CASSLSGDRENTGELFF. CDR3 coding DNA: TGTGCCAGCAGTTTGTCGGGGGACAGGGAGAACACCGGGGAGCTGTTTTTT.

This sequence joins TRBV24-1 and TRBJ2-3, with 7 bases that match TRBD1. With 4 bases clipped from V and 2 bases from J, the junction kept 5 bases outside the gene matches. Per the germline V gene, CDR1 is KGHDR and CDR2 is SFDVKD. This CDR3 has 15 residues. As DNA, the CDR3 is TGTGCCACCAGTGAGACCGACAGGGCCACAGATACGCAGTATTTT. Encoded protein: CATSETDRATDTQYF.

This chain uses TRBV4-1 with TRBJ1-4; no clear D gene. The V and J ends lost 4 bases and 5 bases respectively, with 14 bases between them. CDR1 is MGHRA and CDR2 is YSYEKL in the germline V gene. This CDR3 is built from 15 residues. This CDR3 reads CASSRSSGENEKLFF. The CDR3 DNA sequence: TGCGCCAGCAGCCGCTCCAGCGGCGAGAATGAAAAACTGTTTTTT.

This rearrangement joins TRBV19 to TRBJ1-1; TRBD1 matches at 7 bases. The ends lost 3 bases at V and 3 bases at J; junction bases unmatched: 4. The CDR3 loop spans 14 amino acids. The germline CDR1 and CDR2 sequences are LNHDA and SQIVND (reference sequence). CDR3 DNA: TGTGCCAGTAGTATGACAGGGTGGGACACTGAAGCTTTCTTT. Its translation is CASSMTGWDTEAFF.

This chain joins TRBV27 and TRBJ1-5; maybe TRBD1 (5 bases). V was clipped by 6 bases and J by 2 bases, with 8 bases between them. The CDR3 loop spans 13 amino acids. Germline V lookup: CDR1 MNHEY, CDR2 SMNVEV (reference sequence). In nucleotides, the CDR3 is TGTGCCAGCAGGTCCAGGGGCAATCAGCCCCAGCATTTT. Its protein is CASRSRGNQPQHF.

The chain is built from TRBV7-3 and TRBJ2-2, with 10 bases aligning to TRBD1. V lost 4 bases and J lost 7; bases outside the gene matches: 15. This CDR3 has 18 amino acids. CDR1 and CDR2 (germline): SGHTA, FQGTGA. CDR3 coding DNA: TGTGCCAGCAGCTCTTACCCCACACGACAGGGGGCCGGCGGGGAGCTGTTTTTT. This gives the protein CASSSYPTRQGAGGELFF.

Concerning this clone: A read error may be the cause here, since a much bigger clone is one base away. The chain couples TRBV27 to TRBJ2-7; D is unclear. This CDR3 spans 11 amino acids. V lost 5 bases to trimming and J lost 1 base, with 3 bases between them. Germline CDR1 MNHEY, CDR2 SMNVEV (reference sequence). CDR3 sequence: CASSPSYEQYF. The CDR3 DNA reads TGTGCCAGCAGTCCTTCCTACGAGCAGTACTTC.

The gene calls are TRBV7-8 and TRBJ1-6, with D uncertain. In germline, CDR1 is SGHVS, CDR2 FQNEAQ. Deletions cut 4 bases from V and 9 bases from J, with 13 bases between. The CDR3 extends over 14 amino acids. This chain's CDR3 is CASSYMESISPLHF. DNA of the CDR3: TGTGCCAGCAGCTACATGGAGTCAATTTCACCCCTCCACTTT.

V usage is TRBV5-6 and J usage is TRBJ2-5; the match to TRBD1 covers 8 bases. Unmatched junction bases numbered 6, after V lost 0 bases and J lost 5 bases. Germline V CDR1 and CDR2: SGHDT, YYEEEE. This CDR3 comprises 15 residues. CDR3 residues: CASSLAAGGRETQYF. The CDR3 nucleotides are TGTGCCAGCAGCTTGGCCGCAGGGGGCAGGGAGACCCAGTACTTC.

The chain has TRBV25-1 and TRBJ2-3; the D gene is possibly TRBD2 (7 bases). Germline lookup yields CDR1 MGHDK and CDR2 SYGVNS. The V end was cut by 6 bases, the J end by 0 bases, with 16 bases between. The length of the CDR3 is 16 residues. CDR3 bases: TGTGCCAGCAGGTGGGGGGGCGGCACTAGCACAGATACGCAGTATTTT. This codes for CASRWGGGTSTDTQYF.

This chain uses TRBV12-3 or TRBV12-4 with TRBJ1-1; possibly TRBD1 for D (5 bases). Trimming took 3 bases from V and 6 from J, leaving 11 bases between them. The CDR3 runs to 13 residues. Here the CDR3 reads CASSLGPHAEAFF. In nucleotides, the CDR3 is TGTGCCAGCAGTTTGGGGCCGCACGCTGAAGCTTTCTTT.

The chain carries TRBV6-2 or TRBV6-3 and TRBJ1-1, with a weak D call TRBD1 (5 bases). The CDR3 has 14 amino acids. V lost 6 bases to trimming and J lost 5 bases, with 16 bases between them. CDR1 is MNHEY and CDR2 is SVGEGT in the germline V gene. The CDR3 DNA is TGTGCCAGCAGCCTAGCGGGGCGCGGGACTGAAGCTTTCTTT. The encoded protein is CASSLAGRGTEAFF.

The V and J genes are TRBV28 and TRBJ2-6, with a weak D call TRBD2 (5 bases). This CDR3 contains 17 residues. Trimming took 7 bases from V and 0 from J, leaving 16 bases between them. The V gene's germline CDR1 is MDHEN and CDR2 SYDVKM. CDR3 nucleotides: TGTGCCAGCACCCGACTACTCCGGGGCTCTGGGGCCAACGTCCTGACTTTC. Its translation: CASTRLLRGSGANVLTF.

The gene calls are TRBV5-6 and TRBJ2-1; D might be TRBD1 (5 bases). V was trimmed by 3 bases and J by 0 bases, leaving 7 bases between them. From germline, CDR1 is SGHDT and CDR2 YYEEEE. This CDR3 spans 14 amino acids. The CDR3 sequence is CASSYRSSYNEQFF. For the CDR3, the DNA is TGTGCCAGCAGCTACAGGAGCTCCTACAATGAGCAGTTCTTC.

This chain links TRBV2 with TRBJ2-1; 9 bases are a match to TRBD2. The V gene end was trimmed by 11 bases and the J gene end by 4 bases; junction bases not matched to a gene: 6. Germline lookup yields CDR1 SNHLY and CDR2 FYNNEI. The CDR3 spans 13 residues. The CDR3, as DNA: TGTGCCGGCGGGACTAGCCTTTACAATGAGCAGTTCTTC. Its protein is CAGGTSLYNEQFF.

The chain is built from TRBV3-1 (or the pseudogene TRBV3-2) and TRBJ2-3, with D possibly TRBD1 on 6 matching bases. V was trimmed by 2 bases and J by 0 bases, leaving 9 bases between them. The germline V gene encodes CDR1 LGHDT and CDR2 YNNKEL (reference sequence). This CDR3 comprises 15 residues. CDR3 amino acids: CASSQQDRSTDTQYF. CDR3 DNA sequence: TGTGCCAGCAGCCAACAGGACAGAAGCACAGATACGCAGTATTTT.

The rearrangement uses TRBV4-3 and TRBJ2-1; TRBD2 matches at 10 bases. There are 15 residues in the CDR3. Trimming removed 3 bases from V and 6 bases from J; junction bases left unmatched: 5. Germline CDR1 and CDR2: LGHNA and YSLEER. The CDR3 region is CASSHEGTSVNEQFF. The CDR3 nucleotides are TGCGCCAGCAGCCATGAAGGGACTAGCGTCAATGAGCAGTTCTTC.

This chain joins TRBV10-3 and TRBJ2-5, with D possibly TRBD1 on 6 matching bases. V lost 3 bases, J lost 3 bases, and 20 bases lay in between. Germline values: CDR1 ENHRY, CDR2 SYGVKD. This CDR3 spans 17 amino acids. The CDR3 DNA follows: TGTGCCATCAGTGATTCGGGGCCGGGACATAGAAAAGAGACCCAGTACTTC. Translating it yields CAISDSGPGHRKETQYF.

This sequence joins TRBV19 and TRBJ2-2, with D unclear. With 6 bases removed from V and 1 base from J, the gap between germline ends came to 9 bases. Germline CDR1 LNHDA, CDR2 SQIVND (reference sequence). This CDR3 spans 14 amino acids. The CDR3 region has the DNA TGTGCCAGTAGGCCCTCCGGGAACACCGGGGAGCTGTTTTTT. Encoded protein: CASRPSGNTGELFF.

The J gene is TRBJ2-3, the V gene TRBV6-5; TRBD2 aligns across 7 bases. CDR3 length: 14 amino acids. The germline V gene encodes CDR1 MNHEY and CDR2 SVGAGI. V shed 1 base, J shed 5 bases, and the junction held 3 bases outside the gene matches. Here the CDR3 reads CASSYYVAGDTQYF. The CDR3 DNA reads as TGTGCCAGCAGTTACTACGTAGCGGGAGATACGCAGTATTTT.

This clone was seen only once. This rearrangement joins TRBV5-1 to TRBJ2-1, with TRBD2 as a possible D gene (5 bases). The CDR3 runs to 15 residues. Germline lookup yields CDR1 SGHRS and CDR2 YFSETQ. Between the trimmed V and J ends, which lost 2 bases and 4 bases, there was a span of 13 bases. CDR3 DNA sequence: TGCGCCAGCAGCTTAAGGGAGTTTGCTTACAATGAGCAGTTCTTC. Encoded protein: CASSLREFAYNEQFF.

The J gene is TRBJ1-1, the V gene TRBV5-1; 7 positions agree with TRBD1. After removal of 5 bases from V and 6 bases from J, the junction contained 4 bases not matched to a gene. In germline, CDR1 is SGHRS, CDR2 YFSETQ. The CDR3 spans 12 residues. The CDR3 sequence: CASRTGRSEAFF. The DNA for the CDR3 is TGCGCCAGCAGGACAGGGCGATCTGAAGCTTTCTTT.